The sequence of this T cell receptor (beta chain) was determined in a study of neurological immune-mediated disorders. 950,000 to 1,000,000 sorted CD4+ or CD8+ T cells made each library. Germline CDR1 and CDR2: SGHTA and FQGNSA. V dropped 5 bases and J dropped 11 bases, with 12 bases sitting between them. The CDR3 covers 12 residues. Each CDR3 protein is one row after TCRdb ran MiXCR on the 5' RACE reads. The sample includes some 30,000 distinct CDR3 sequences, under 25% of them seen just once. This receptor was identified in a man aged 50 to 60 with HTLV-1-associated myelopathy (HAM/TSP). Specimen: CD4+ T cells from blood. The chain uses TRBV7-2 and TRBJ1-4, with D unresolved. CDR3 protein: CASSTDGLKLFF. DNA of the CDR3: TGTGCCAGCAGCACAGACGGCCTGAAACTGTTTTTT.